The clone carrying this T cell receptor (beta chain) was counted at least ten times. The sample comes from a study of early T cells in non-severe SARS-CoV-2 infection. Whole-study context: Chains were unpaired, as sequencing was done on bulk RNA from unsorted whole blood.

Unique molecular identifiers were attached to individual cDNA molecules. TCRdb re-called the 5' RACE reads through MiXCR, storing one row per CDR3 protein. Of some 40,000 distinct CDR3 sequences listed, about 5.3% are singletons. Looked up from germline, CDR1 is MDHEN and CDR2 is SYDVKM. V lost 1 base to trimming and J lost 0 bases, with 4 bases between them. The CDR3 consists of 14 residues. This TCR was recovered from an adult who was a healthcare worker with PCR-confirmed SARS-CoV-2 infection or an uninfected control (not recorded which). This sample comprised whole blood, obtained at baseline. The V and J genes are TRBV28 and TRBJ2-4; D is unresolved. DNA for the CDR3: TGTGCCAGCAGTTTATTAATAGCCAAAAACATTCAGTACTTC. It specifies CASSLLIAKNIQYF.